The T cell receptor (beta chain) described here comes from a study of blood T cell repertoires in COVID-19. Background on the study: PBMCs, B-cell-depleted T cells, or T cells were the source of the cDNA or gDNA that made up the material.

Clones were read by immunoSEQ multiplex PCR, and TCRdb kept only the in-frame ones, dropping some. The sample contains fewer than 200,000 clones, approximately 80% of which appear only once. The receptor was isolated from a woman aged 80 or older with acute or convalescent COVID-19. Sequenced: peripheral blood.

The CDR3 spells CSVRREGLLGSYNEQFF. CDR3 bases: TGCAGCGTTCGACGGGAGGGCCTCTTGGGCTCCTACAATGAGCAGTTCTTC. This chain links TRBV29-1 with TRBJ2-1; TRBD2 agrees at 8 bases. This CDR3 region has 17 residues. Unmatched junction bases numbered 12, after V lost 5 bases and J lost 0 bases. Germline-derived CDR1 and CDR2 are SQVTM and ANQGSEA.